This T cell receptor beta chain was recorded in a study of T cell responses to AZD1222 COVID-19 vaccine (dated by TCRdb to the early 2020s). Study-wide context: AZD1222 recipients with second doses at about 4 weeks or about 12 weeks were pooled, because spike-specific TCR depth and breadth did not differ between schedules. TCR sequencing covered 230 to 250 trial participants: 200 to 220 given two doses of AZD1222 and 26 given two doses of MenACWY control vaccine. Trial participants were enrolled by age into subgroups of 18-55, 56-69 and 70-plus years, and around 140, 26 and 57 TCR-sequenced participants, respectively, were included in these subgroups. The paper's findings and limits, for the study overall: In the small 56-69-year group, the increase in depth fell short of significance, most likely because of low power. Because no day 14 peak-response samples were available, the repertoires could be characterized only after the peak T cell response. Spike-specific TCR breadth and depth rose significantly after two AZD1222 doses compared with day 0 and with MenACWY recipients. Conclusions about previously exposed vaccinees were limited because only five to seven AZD1222 recipients were SARS-CoV-2 seropositive at baseline. Nearly half of unique spike-specific TCRs reportedly recognized epitopes outside regions mutated in the B.1.351 and B.1.1.7 variants. Participants were mostly white British and included more females than males, and it was suggested by the authors that clonal diversity may have been underestimated. The vaccine-associated CD4 TCRs covered the entire spike protein, and the dominant responses fell in regions 160-218 and 743-854.

Read against the paper, the sample's time point label means: baseline before first vaccination. The vaccinee samples were drawn from two UK trials, COV001 and COV002, one of which was a single-blind randomized controlled phase 2/3 trial testing AZD1222 (ChAdOx1 nCoV-19) in healthy adults. For TCRbeta chain sequencing, PBMC samples were collected from trial participants at day 0 and at day 28 after the second dose. Concerning this clone: The specificity of this receptor is unknown. It has no much larger one-base neighbor in the sample; base qualities were not kept.

The CDR3 regions of human TCRbeta chains were analyzed by immunosequencing. In the source study's methods: TCRs in the repertoires were matched against a reference library of SARS-CoV-2-specific TCRs that had been generated with the MIRA antigen-specificity platform. Breadth meant the fraction of unique TCRs that were SARS-CoV-2-associated, whereas depth meant the fraction of total T cells that were SARS-CoV-2-associated. Using the MIRA data, each spike-specific TCR was assigned both to the spike region to which the TCR was reactive and to a CD4 or CD8 class. Log10-transformed breadth and depth values were compared by one-way ANOVA with Sidak's multiple comparisons tests. The table comes from immuneACCESS by way of TCRdb, which keeps in-frame sequences with V and J called. Part of the clones is missing from these tables; in studies checked, under half for an unresolved V gene and the rest for unknown reasons. V, J and clone size were drawn from that table, and D and trimming were deduced from the DNA. Within this sample are over 110,000 clones, with about 93% of them counted one time only. Approximately 5% of the sample comes from the top ten.

Including cysteine and phenylalanine, the CDR3 has 17 amino acids. The only DNA kept is the CDR3, 51 bases in frame from the first base. The germline V gene encodes CDR1 KGHSH and CDR2 LQKENI. Ends trimmed: V by 1 base, J by 4 bases; bases unmatched to a gene: 10. The rearrangement combines TRBV18 with TRBJ1-1; 9 bases in the middle match TRBD1. This TCR derives from an adult in good health. The sequenced sample was peripheral blood, obtained on day 0 of AZD1222 vaccination. The CDR3 protein is CASSPRPGTGLGTEAFF. The bases read TGTGCCAGCTCACCACGTCCCGGGACAGGGCTCGGCACTGAAGCTTTCTTT.